This TCR beta chain was sequenced for a study of T cell repertoires in cytomegalovirus infection. Study at large: In public TCR beta signatures, there were indications of both CMV infection and matching HLA type. Regarding the study as a whole: Clonotypes of TCR beta that were HLA-C-restricted and CMV-specific dominated the ex vivo response.

This CDR3 region has 14 residues. The V end lost 3 bases, the J end lost 3 bases, and 11 bases lay between the germline ends. The germline V gene has CDR1 SGHRS and CDR2 YFSETQ. This clonotype has just a few counts. The antigen remains undetermined. TCRdb reanalysed the reads using MiXCR and keeps one entry per CDR3 protein. The sample lists approximately 700,000 distinct CDR3 sequences, 35% to 45% occurring once. The sequence derives from a human donor in good health (CMV status not recorded). Some clones in this sample may be carry-over from other donors' samples. The sample comprised PBMCs. The rearrangement uses TRBV5-1 and TRBJ2-3; possibly TRBD1 for D (6 bases). The CDR3 protein is CASSSWDMTDTQYF. Written as DNA, the CDR3 is TGCGCCAGCAGCTCCTGGGACATGACAGATACGCAGTATTTT.